A selection of T cell receptor beta chains follows, all from one sample in a study of beta chain features in type 1 diabetes. Sequencing used immunoSEQ multiplex PCR; TCRdb keeps in-frame clones, though not all of them. The data show hundreds of thousands of clones, 10% to 15% seen once. Sequencing was carried out using naive CD4+ T cells from blood. The receptor source for this set is a man younger than 35 with type 1 diabetes. Each CDR3 is given with its conserved first and last residue. The D gene is left open where the match is weak. Clone size is not always given. Where it is, it says once, few, many or a class for expanded clones.

D	V	J	size	CDR3	DNA
.	TRBV6-1	TRBJ2-3	.	CASSTPRGSTDTQYF	TGTGCCAGCAGCACCCCCCGGGGCTCGACAGATACGCAGTATTTT
.	TRBV7-9	TRBJ1-5	few	CASSLKGPGDQPQHF	TGTGCCAGCAGCTTAAAAGGTCCAGGGGATCAGCCCCAGCATTTT
TRBD1	TRBV7-2	TRBJ1-2	.	CASSLTGQNYGYTF	TGTGCCAGCAGCTTAACGGGACAGAACTATGGCTACACCTTC
.	TRBV23-1	TRBJ2-7	.	CASSLQSTYEQYF	TGCGCCAGCAGTCTACAGTCCACCTACGAGCAGTACTTC
.	TRBV30	TRBJ1-1	.	CAWNARRISITNTEAFF	TGTGCCTGGAATGCCAGACGCATTAGTATAACGAACACTGAAGCTTTCTTT
.	TRBV25-1	TRBJ1-1	.	CASSGLGRNTEAFF	TGTGCCAGCAGTGGTCTCGGGAGGAACACTGAAGCTTTCTTT
TRBD1	TRBV20-1	TRBJ2-5	.	CSVGQEETQYF	TGCAGTGTAGGACAGGAAGAGACCCAGTACTTC
TRBD2	TRBV10-3	TRBJ2-5	.	CAISGPGGIQETQYF	TGTGCCATCAGTGGCCCGGGGGGTATACAAGAGACCCAGTACTTC
.	TRBV6-5	TRBJ1-5	few	CASRAGNQPQHF	TGTGCCAGCAGGGCTGGCAATCAGCCCCAGCATTTT
.	TRBV9	TRBJ2-2	few	CASSVGGDSSYTGELFF	TGTGCCAGCAGCGTAGGGGGGGACAGCTCCTACACCGGGGAGCTGTTTTTT